The clone carrying this T cell receptor beta chain rates as medium-sized (0.01 to 0.1%). MiXCR, applied by TCRdb to the 5' RACE reads, yields one record per CDR3 protein. The data hold roughly 9,800 distinct CDR3 sequences, with 4.5% to 5.5% observed a single time. This record belongs to a study of T cells after yellow fever vaccination. This receptor was identified in a man in his late teens or twenties who received the YFV17D yellow fever vaccine. The sequenced sample was PBMCs, either bulk or a sorted T-cell subset (CD4+, CD8+, memory, or dextramer-sorted; not recorded which), obtained roughly 14 days after the first yellow fever vaccination.

The CDR3 region is CAISAQRGRNTGELFF. CDR3 sequence (DNA): TGTGCCATCAGTGCACAGCGGGGCCGAAACACCGGGGAGCTGTTTTTT. The chain carries TRBV10-3 and TRBJ2-2; 7 bases are a match to TRBD2. Germline trimming cut 4 bases from V and 2 bases from J; bases unmatched to any gene: 7. The CDR3 contains 16 residues. Germline CDR1 is ENHRY and CDR2 is SYGVKD.